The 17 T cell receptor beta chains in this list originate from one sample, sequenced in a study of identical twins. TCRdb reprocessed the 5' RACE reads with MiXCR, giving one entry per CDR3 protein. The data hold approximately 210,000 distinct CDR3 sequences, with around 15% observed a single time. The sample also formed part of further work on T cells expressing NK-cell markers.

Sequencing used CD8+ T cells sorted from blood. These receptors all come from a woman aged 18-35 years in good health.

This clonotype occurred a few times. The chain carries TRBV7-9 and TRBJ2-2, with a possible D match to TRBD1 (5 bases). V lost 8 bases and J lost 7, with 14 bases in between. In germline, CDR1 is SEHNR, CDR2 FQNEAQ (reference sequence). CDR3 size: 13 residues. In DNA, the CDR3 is TGTGCCAGCTGCAGGGATTACGGCGGGGAGCTGTTTTTT. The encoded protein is CASCRDYGGELFF.

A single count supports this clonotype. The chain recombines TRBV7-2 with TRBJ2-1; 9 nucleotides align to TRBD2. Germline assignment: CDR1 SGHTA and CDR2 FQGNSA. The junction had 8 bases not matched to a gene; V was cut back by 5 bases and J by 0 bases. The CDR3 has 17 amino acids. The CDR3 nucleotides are TGTGCCAGCAGCCCGAGTAGCGGGGGCTTCTCCTACAATGAGCAGTTCTTC. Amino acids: CASSPSSGGFSYNEQFF.

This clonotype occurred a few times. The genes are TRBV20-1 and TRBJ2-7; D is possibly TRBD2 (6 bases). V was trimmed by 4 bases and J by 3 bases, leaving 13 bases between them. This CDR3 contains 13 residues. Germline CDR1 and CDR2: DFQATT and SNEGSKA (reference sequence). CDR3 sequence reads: CSAKGGVSYEQYF. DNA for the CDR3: TGCAGTGCTAAGGGAGGCGTCAGCTACGAGCAGTACTTC.

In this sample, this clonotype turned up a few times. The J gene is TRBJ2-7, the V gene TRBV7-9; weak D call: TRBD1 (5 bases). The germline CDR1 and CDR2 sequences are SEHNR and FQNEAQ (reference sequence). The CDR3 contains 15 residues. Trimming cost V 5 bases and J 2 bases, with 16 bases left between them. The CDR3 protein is CASSPRLGVPYEQYF. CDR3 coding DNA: TGTGCCAGCAGCCCCAGGCTAGGGGTACCCTACGAGCAGTACTTC.

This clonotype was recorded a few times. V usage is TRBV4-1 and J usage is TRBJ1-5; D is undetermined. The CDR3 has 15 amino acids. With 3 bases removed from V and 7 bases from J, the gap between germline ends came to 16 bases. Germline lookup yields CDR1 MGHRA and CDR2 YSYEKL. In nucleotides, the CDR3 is TGCGCCAGCAGCCAGGATCCCCGGGGAGGGCAGCCCCAGCATTTT. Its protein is CASSQDPRGGQPQHF.

The CDR3 bases are TGTGCCAGCGGTCCGAATCAGCCCCAGCATTTT. Protein product: CASGPNQPQHF. This chain connects TRBV12-3 or TRBV12-4 to TRBJ1-5; D is unclear. V was shortened by 8 bases and J by 4 bases, with 6 bases between the two germline ends. This CDR3 has 11 residues.

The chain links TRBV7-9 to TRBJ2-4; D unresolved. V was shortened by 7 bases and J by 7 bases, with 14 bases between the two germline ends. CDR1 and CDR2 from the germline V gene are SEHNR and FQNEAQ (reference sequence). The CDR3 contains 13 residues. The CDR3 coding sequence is TGTGCCAGCACTCGGGCAATGGAGAACATTCAGTACTTC. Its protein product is CASTRAMENIQYF. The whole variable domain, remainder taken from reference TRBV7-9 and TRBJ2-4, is DTGVSQNPRHKITKRGQNVTFRCDPISEHNRLYWYRQTLGQGPEFLTYFQNEAQLEKSRLLSDRFSAERPKGSFSTLEIQRTEQGDSAMYLCASTRAMENIQYFGAGTRLSVL.

The CDR3 loop is CASSQGPGLEQYF. For the CDR3, the DNA is TGTGCCAGCAGCCAAGGACCGGGACTAGAGCAGTACTTC. The chain carries TRBV14 and TRBJ2-7, with 7 nucleotides matching TRBD2. Losses at the gene ends were 1 base for V and 7 bases for J; bases not matched to a gene: 4. The CDR3 consists of 13 residues. The germline CDR1 and CDR2 sequences are SGHDN and FVKESK.

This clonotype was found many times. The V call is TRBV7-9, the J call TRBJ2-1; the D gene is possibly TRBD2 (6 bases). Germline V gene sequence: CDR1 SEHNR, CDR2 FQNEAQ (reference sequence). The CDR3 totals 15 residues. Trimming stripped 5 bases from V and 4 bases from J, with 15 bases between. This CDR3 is CASSPSEEAYNEQFF. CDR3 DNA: TGTGCCAGCAGCCCTAGCGAGGAAGCATACAATGAGCAGTTCTTC.

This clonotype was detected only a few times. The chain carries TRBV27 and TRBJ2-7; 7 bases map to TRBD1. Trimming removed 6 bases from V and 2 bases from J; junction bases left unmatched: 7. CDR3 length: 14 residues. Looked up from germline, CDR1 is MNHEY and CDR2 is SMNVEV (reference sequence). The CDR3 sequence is CASRPTGLAYEQYF. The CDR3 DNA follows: TGTGCCAGCAGACCGACAGGGCTGGCCTACGAGCAGTACTTC.

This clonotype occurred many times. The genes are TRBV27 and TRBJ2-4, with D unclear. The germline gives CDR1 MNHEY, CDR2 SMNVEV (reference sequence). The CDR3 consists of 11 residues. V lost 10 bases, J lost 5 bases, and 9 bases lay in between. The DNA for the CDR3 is TGTGCCACAACCCACCAAAACATTCAGTACTTC. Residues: CATTHQNIQYF.

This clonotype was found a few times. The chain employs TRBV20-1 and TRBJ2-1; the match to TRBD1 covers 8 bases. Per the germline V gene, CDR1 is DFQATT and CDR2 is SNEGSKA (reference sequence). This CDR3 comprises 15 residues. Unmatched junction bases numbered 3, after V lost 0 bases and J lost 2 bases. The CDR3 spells CSARDRDRTYNEQFF. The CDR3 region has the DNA TGCAGTGCTAGAGACCGGGACAGGACCTACAATGAGCAGTTCTTC.

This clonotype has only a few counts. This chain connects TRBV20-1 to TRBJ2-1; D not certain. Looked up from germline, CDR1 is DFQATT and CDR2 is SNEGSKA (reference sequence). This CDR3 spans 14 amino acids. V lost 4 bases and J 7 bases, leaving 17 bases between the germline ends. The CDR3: CSATRLLGFNEQFF. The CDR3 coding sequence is TGCAGTGCTACGCGGCTGTTAGGTTTTAATGAGCAGTTCTTC.

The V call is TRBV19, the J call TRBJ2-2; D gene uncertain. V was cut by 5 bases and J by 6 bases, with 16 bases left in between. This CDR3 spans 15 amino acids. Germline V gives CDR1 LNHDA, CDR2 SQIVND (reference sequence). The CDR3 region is CASSPLASYPGELFF. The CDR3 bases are TGTGCCAGTAGTCCCTTGGCGAGTTATCCCGGGGAGCTGTTTTTT.

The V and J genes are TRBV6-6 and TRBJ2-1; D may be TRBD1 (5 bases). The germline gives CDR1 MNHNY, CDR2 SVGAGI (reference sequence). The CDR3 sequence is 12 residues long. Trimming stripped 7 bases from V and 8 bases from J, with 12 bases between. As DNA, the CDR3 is TGTGCCAGCATGCAGGGTGGTGATGAGCAGTTCTTC. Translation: CASMQGGDEQFF.

CDR3 coding DNA: TGTGCCAGCCGCGGATATAGGGCGGAAAGCTCCTACGAGCAGTACTTC. Translated: CASRGYRAESSYEQYF. This chain uses TRBV6-1 with TRBJ2-7, with unresolved D. Deletions cut 8 bases from V and 0 bases from J, with 20 bases between. Per germline, CDR1 MNHNS and CDR2 SASEGT. There are 16 residues in the CDR3.

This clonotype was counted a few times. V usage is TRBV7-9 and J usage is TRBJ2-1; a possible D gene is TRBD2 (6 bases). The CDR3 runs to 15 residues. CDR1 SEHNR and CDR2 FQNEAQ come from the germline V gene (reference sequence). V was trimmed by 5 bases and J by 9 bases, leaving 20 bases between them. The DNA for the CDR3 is TGTGCCAGCAGCCCGATGACGCCAGGACTAAGTGAGCAGTTCTTC. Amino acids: CASSPMTPGLSEQFF.